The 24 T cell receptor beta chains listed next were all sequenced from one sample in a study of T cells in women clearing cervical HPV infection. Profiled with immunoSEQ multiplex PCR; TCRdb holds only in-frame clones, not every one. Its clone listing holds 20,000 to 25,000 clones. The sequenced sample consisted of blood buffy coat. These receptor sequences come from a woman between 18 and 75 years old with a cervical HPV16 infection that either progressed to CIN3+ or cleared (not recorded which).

The CDR3 sequence: CAWSSGAGNEQYF. Incomplete CDR3 DNA: TGTGCCTGGAGTTCTGGGGCAGGTAACGAG. The chain carries TRBV30 and TRBJ2-7; TRBD1 might be the D (5 bases). The CDR3 end falls 3 residues outside the read, so it is completed with the germline J gene. This CDR3 is 13 amino acids long. Looked up from germline, CDR1 is GTSNPN and CDR2 is SVGIG (reference sequence). The V and J ends lost 2 bases and 5 bases respectively, with 13 bases between them.

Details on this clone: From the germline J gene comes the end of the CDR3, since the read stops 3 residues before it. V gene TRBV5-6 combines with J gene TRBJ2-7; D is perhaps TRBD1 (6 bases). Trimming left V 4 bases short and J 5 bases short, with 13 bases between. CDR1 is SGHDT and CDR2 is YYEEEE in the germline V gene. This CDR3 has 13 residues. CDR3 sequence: CASSEVTGNEQYF. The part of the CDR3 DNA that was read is TGTGCCAGCAGCGAGGTAACAGGGAACGAG.

The CDR3 loop is CASSVGAGQALMNTEAFF. CDR3 DNA (partial): TGTGCCAGCAGCGTAGGGGCGGGACAGGCTTTGATGAACACTGAA. The gene calls are TRBV9 and TRBJ1-1, with 8 bases fitting TRBD1. The read halts 3 residues ahead of the CDR3 end, with the missing end drawn from the germline J gene. Trimming at V came to 0 bases and at J to 0 bases, leaving 10 bases not matched to a gene. The CDR3 length is 18 residues. Germline V CDR1 and CDR2: SGDLS, YYNGEE.

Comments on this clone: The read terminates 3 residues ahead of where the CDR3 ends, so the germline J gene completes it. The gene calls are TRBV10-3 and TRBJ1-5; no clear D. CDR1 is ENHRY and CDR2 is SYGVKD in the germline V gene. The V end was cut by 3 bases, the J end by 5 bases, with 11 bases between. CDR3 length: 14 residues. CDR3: CAISDAGSDQPQHF. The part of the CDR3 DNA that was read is TGTGCCATCAGTGACGCGGGGTCGGATCAGCCC.

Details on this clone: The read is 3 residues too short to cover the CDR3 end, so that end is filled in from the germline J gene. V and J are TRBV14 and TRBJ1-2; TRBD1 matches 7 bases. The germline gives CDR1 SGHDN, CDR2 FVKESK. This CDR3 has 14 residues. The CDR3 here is CASSPQGFNIGYTF. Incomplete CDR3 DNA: TGTGCCAGCAGCCCACAGGGGTTCAATATAGGC.

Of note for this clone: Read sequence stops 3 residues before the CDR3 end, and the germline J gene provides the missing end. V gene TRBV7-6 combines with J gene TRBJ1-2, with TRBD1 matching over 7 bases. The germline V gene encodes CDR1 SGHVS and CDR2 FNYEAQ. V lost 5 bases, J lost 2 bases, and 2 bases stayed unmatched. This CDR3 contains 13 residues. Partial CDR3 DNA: TGTGCCAGCAGCCCACAGGGGAACTATGGC. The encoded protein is CASSPQGNYG. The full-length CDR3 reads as CASSPQGNYGYTF.

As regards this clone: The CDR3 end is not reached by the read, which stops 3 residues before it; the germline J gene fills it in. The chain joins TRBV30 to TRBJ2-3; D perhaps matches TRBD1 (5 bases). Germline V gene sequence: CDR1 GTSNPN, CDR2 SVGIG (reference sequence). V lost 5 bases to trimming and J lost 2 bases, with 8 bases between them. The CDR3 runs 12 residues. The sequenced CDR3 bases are TGTGCCTGGGACAGACCCACAGATACG. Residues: CAWDRPTDT. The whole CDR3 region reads CAWDRPTDTQYF.

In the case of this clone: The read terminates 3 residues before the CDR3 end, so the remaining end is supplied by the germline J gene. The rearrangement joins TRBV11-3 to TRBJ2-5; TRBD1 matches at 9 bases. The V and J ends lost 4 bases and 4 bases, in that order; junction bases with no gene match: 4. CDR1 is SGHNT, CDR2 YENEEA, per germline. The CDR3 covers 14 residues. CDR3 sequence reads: CASSSLDRGETQYF. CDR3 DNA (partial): TGTGCCAGCAGCTCGCTGGACAGGGGAGAGACC.

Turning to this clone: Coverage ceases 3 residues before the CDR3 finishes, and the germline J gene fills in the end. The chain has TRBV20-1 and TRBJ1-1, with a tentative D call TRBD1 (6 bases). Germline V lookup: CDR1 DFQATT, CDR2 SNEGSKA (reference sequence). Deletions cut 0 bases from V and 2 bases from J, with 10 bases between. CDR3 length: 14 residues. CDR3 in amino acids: CSARDGGANTEAFF. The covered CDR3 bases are TGCAGTGCTAGAGATGGGGGGGCAAACACTGAA.

CDR3 bases read: TGTGCCAGCAGCTTATTGGCGGGGAACTCCTACGAC. It encodes CASSLLAGNSYD. From start to end, the CDR3 is CASSLLAGNSYDYTF. This sequence joins TRBV7-8 and TRBJ1-2; D remains unclear. The read finishes 3 residues shy of the CDR3 end, and the germline J gene is used to complete it. Germline loops: CDR1 SGHVS, CDR2 FQNEAQ. This CDR3 has 15 amino acids.

CDR3 DNA (partial): TGTGCCAGTAGTTCCGGGTGGATCAGCTCCTACGAG. Amino acids: CASSSGWISSYE. The entire CDR3 protein is CASSSGWISSYEQYF. The rearrangement uses TRBV19 and TRBJ2-7, with unresolved D. The read halts 3 residues ahead of the CDR3 end, with the missing end drawn from the germline J gene. CDR1 is LNHDA and CDR2 is SQIVND in the germline V gene (reference sequence). The CDR3 has 15 residues. Trimming took off 5 bases at V and 0 bases at J, with 14 bases between the two ends.

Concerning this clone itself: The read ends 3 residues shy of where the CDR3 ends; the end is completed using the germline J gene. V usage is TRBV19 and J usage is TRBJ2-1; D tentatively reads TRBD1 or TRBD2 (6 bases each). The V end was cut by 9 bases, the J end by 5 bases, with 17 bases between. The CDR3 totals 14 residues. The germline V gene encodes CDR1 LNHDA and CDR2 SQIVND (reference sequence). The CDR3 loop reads CASKNREAHNEQFF. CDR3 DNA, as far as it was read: TGTGCCAGCAAAAACAGGGAGGCACACAATGAG. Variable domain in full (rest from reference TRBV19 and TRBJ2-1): DGGITQSPKYLFRKEGQNVTLSCEQNLNHDAMYWYRQDPGQGLRLIYYSQIVNDFQKGDIAEGYSVSREKKESFPLTVTSAQKNPTAFYLCASKNREAHNEQFFGPGTRLTVL.

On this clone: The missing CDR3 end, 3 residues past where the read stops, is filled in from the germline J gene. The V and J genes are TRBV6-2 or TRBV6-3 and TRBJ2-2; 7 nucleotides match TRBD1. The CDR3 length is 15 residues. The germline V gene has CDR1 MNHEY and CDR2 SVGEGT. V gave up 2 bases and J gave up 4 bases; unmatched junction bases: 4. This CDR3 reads CASSYEGAGTGELFF. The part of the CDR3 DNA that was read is TGTGCCAGCAGTTACGAGGGGGCAGGCACCGGGGAG.

CDR3 sequence reads: CASSLQTTGEQYF. The sequenced CDR3 bases are TGCGCCAGCAGCCTACAGACAACAGGCGAG. This chain joins TRBV5-1 and TRBJ2-7; perhaps TRBD1 as D (5 bases). The read is 3 residues too short to cover the CDR3 end, so that end is filled in from the germline J gene. The V gene's germline CDR1 is SGHRS and CDR2 YFSETQ. Trimming removed 4 bases at V and 6 bases at J, with 14 bases between. This CDR3 has 13 amino acids.

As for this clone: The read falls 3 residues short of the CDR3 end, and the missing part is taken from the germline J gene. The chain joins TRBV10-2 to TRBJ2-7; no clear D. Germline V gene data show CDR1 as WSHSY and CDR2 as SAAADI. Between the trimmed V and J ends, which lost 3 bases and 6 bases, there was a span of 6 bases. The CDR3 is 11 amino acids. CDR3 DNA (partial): TGCGCCAGCAGTGACGCGTCCGAG. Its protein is CASSDASE. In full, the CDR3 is CASSDASEQYF.

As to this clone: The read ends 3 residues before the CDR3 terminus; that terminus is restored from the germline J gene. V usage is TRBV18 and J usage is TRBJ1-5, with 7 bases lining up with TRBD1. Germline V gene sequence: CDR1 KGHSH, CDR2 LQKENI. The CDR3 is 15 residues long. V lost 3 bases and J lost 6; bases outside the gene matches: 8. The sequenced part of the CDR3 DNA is TGTGCCAGCTCACCGGCTACAGGGGTAGGTCAGCCC. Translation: CASSPATGVGQP. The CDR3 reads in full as CASSPATGVGQPQHF.

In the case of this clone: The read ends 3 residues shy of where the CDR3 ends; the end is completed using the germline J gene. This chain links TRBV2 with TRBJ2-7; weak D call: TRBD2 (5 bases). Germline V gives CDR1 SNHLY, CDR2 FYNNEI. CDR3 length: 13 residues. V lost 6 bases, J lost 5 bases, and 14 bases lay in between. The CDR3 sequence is CASRYRSGNEQYF. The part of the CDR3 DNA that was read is TGTGCCAGCAGATACCGCTCGGGGAACGAG. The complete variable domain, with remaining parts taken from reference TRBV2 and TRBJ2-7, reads EPEVTQTPSHQVTQMGQEVILRCVPISNHLYFYWYRQILGQKVEFLVSFYNNEISEKSEIFDDQFSVERPDGSNFTLKIRSTKLEDSAMYFCASRYRSGNEQYFGPGTRLTVT.

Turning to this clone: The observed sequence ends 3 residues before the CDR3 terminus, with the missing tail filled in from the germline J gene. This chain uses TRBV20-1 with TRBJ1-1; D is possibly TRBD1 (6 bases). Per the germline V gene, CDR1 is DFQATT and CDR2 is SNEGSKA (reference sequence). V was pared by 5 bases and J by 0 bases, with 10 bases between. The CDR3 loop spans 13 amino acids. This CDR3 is CSAYRAMNTEAFF. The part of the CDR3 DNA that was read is TGCAGTGCTTACAGGGCTATGAACACTGAA.

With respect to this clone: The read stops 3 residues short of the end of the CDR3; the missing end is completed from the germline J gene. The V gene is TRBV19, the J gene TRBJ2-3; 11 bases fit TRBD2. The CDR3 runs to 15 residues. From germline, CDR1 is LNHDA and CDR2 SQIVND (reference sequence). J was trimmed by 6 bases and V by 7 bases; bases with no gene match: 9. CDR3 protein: CASTPLAGGMDTQYF. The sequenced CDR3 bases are TGTGCCAGTACCCCTCTAGCGGGGGGCATGGATACG. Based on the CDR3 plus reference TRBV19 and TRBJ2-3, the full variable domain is DGGITQSPKYLFRKEGQNVTLSCEQNLNHDAMYWYRQDPGQGLRLIYYSQIVNDFQKGDIAEGYSVSREKKESFPLTVTSAQKNPTAFYLCASTPLAGGMDTQYFGPGTRLTVL.

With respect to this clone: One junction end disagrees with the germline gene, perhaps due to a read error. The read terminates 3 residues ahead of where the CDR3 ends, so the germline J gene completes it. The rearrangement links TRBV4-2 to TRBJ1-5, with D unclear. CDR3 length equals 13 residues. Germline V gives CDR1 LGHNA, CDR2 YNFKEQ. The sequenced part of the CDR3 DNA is TGCGCCAGCAGCCAAGATTTGAACAGACCC. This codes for CASSQDLNRP. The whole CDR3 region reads CASSQDLNRPQHF.

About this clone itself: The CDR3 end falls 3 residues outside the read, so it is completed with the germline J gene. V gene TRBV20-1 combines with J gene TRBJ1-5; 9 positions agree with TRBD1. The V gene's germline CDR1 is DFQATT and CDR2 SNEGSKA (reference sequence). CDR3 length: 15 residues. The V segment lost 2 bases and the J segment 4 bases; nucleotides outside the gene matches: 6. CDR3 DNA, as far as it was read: TGCAGTGCTAGACCCGGGACAGGGTTTAATCAGCCC. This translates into CSARPGTGFNQP. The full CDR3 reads CSARPGTGFNQPQHF.

The CDR3 DNA, read in part, is TGTGCCAGCAGTTCGGCCGGGACAGGGACGAGCGGGGAG. Translated, it gives CASSSAGTGTSGE. The full CDR3 protein reads CASSSAGTGTSGELFF. The chain employs TRBV27 and TRBJ2-2; 9 positions match TRBD1. Read data end 3 residues before the CDR3 end; the end is taken from the germline J gene. Germline V lookup: CDR1 MNHEY, CDR2 SMNVEV (reference sequence). CDR3 length: 16 amino acids. V shed 4 bases and J 7 bases; nucleotides not matched to a gene: 10.

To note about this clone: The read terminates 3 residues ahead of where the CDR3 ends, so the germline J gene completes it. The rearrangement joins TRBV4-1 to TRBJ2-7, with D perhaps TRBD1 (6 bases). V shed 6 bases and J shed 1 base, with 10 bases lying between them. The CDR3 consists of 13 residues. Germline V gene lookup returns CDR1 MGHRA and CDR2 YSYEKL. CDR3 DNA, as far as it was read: TGCGCCAGCAGGCCGACAGGTTCCTACGAG. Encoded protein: CASRPTGSYE. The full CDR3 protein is CASRPTGSYEQYF.

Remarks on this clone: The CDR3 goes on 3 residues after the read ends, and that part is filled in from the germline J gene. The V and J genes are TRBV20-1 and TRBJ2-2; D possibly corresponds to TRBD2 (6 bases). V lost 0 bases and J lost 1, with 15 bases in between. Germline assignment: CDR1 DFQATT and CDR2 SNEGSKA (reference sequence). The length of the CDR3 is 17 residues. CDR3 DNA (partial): TGCAGTGCTAGAGATCCCAGAGGCGGGGTGAACACCGGGGAG. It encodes CSARDPRGGVNTGE. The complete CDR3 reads CSARDPRGGVNTGELFF.